The T cell receptor beta chain described here comes from a study of blood T cell repertoires in COVID-19. Study-wide context: Donors in the United States, Italy and Spain gave samples during acute or convalescent COVID-19. In each case, the material was cDNA or gDNA derived from T cells, B-cell-depleted T cells, or PBMCs.

Followed longitudinally, the Seattle patients had been enrolled during active infection. The CDR3 is 19 amino acids. The V gene's germline CDR1 is SGHTA and CDR2 FQGNSA. The junction had 17 bases not matched to a gene; V was cut back by 4 bases and J by 4 bases. Authors' data handling: Reference gene primer amplification gave estimated nucleated cell counts. This table comes from immunoSEQ multiplex PCR, and its TCRdb copy is limited to in-frame clones, with some not included. From that table come the V and J calls and clone size; the DNA was used to work out D and trimming. The sample consists of about 120,000 clones, around 87% of them appearing once.

The TCR sequence derives from a woman aged 60-70 years with COVID-19, enrolled during active disease. The gene calls are TRBV7-2 and TRBJ2-5, with 11 bases identical to TRBD2. What was sequenced was peripheral blood. For the CDR3, the DNA is TGTGCCAGCAGCTACAAGAGGGTAGCGGGGGGGCAGGGAGTAGAGACCCAGTACTTC. Translated: CASSYKRVAGGQGVETQYF.